Shown below are 17 T cell receptor beta chains from a single sample sequenced in a study of blood T cells in healthy people across ages. A sample-barcoded 5' primer and a J-beta primer mix were used in a second PCR of about 6 to 12 cycles. TCRdb redid the calling of the 5' RACE reads with MiXCR, one entry per CDR3 protein. The data show around 710,000 distinct CDR3 sequences, roughly 47% seen once. Source material: blood. The origin of the receptors is a woman aged 60-70 years in good health.

This clonotype was observed a few times. This chain joins TRBV3-1 and TRBJ2-5; D perhaps matches TRBD1 (6 bases). The CDR3 has 15 amino acids. Between the trimmed V and J ends, which lost 0 bases and 11 bases, there was a span of 19 bases. Per germline, CDR1 LGHDT and CDR2 YNNKEL (reference sequence). The CDR3 nucleotides are TGTGCCAGCAGCCAAGATACGCGCAGGGACAATGAGCAGTACTTC. Translation: CASSQDTRRDNEQYF.

The chain has TRBV7-2 and TRBJ2-1, with TRBD2 matching over 9 bases. Germline V gene lookup returns CDR1 SGHTA and CDR2 FQGNSA. After removal of 1 base from V and 5 bases from J, the junction contained 6 bases not matched to a gene. The CDR3 totals 16 residues. CDR3 sequence (DNA): TGTGCCAGCAGCTTAGATGCTAGCGGGACCCACAATGAGCAGTTCTTC. It is translated as CASSLDASGTHNEQFF.

The genes are TRBV20-1 and TRBJ2-7; TRBD1 or TRBD2 may be the D gene (5 bases each). CDR1 and CDR2 (germline): DFQATT, SNEGSKA (reference sequence). V shed 6 bases and J shed 6 bases, with 21 bases lying between them. There are 14 residues in the CDR3. CDR3 loop: CSATGQVPVGEQYF. DNA for the CDR3: TGCAGTGCGACGGGGCAGGTGCCCGTAGGCGAGCAGTACTTC.

This chain connects TRBV7-2 to TRBJ2-1; no clear D gene. Per germline, CDR1 SGHTA and CDR2 FQGNSA. The V and J ends lost 5 bases and 8 bases respectively, with 16 bases between them. This CDR3 has 14 amino acids. The DNA of the CDR3 is TGTGCCAGCAGCCTCGGGTCTCGACGCCATGAGCAGTTCTTC. Translation: CASSLGSRRHEQFF.

The chain links TRBV20-1 to TRBJ1-4; TRBD1 matches at 8 bases. J was trimmed by 7 bases and V by 0 bases; bases with no gene match: 7. The CDR3 loop spans 15 amino acids. Germline CDR1 DFQATT, CDR2 SNEGSKA (reference sequence). The CDR3 spells CSARDRQGRVEKLFF. CDR3 coding DNA: TGCAGTGCTAGAGATCGACAGGGGAGGGTTGAAAAACTGTTTTTT.

This clonotype was detected a few times. The chain uses TRBV19 and TRBJ2-7; TRBD1 might be the D (6 bases). V was cut by 9 bases and J by 4 bases, with 16 bases left in between. CDR1 LNHDA and CDR2 SQIVND come from the germline V gene (reference sequence). The CDR3 sequence is 13 residues long. The CDR3 is CASRGTDRYEQYF. The CDR3, as DNA: TGTGCCAGCAGGGGTACTGATCGTTACGAGCAGTACTTC.

V is TRBV12-3 or TRBV12-4 and J is TRBJ2-1; 7 nucleotides align to TRBD1. The CDR3 is 12 residues long. Trimming removed 5 bases from V and 13 bases from J; junction bases left unmatched: 8. This chain's CDR3 is CASSTGVETQFF. In DNA form, the CDR3 reads TGTGCCAGCAGTACAGGGGTCGAGACCCAGTTCTTC.

This chain connects TRBV20-1 to TRBJ2-1, with a tentative D call TRBD2 (5 bases). The germline V gene encodes CDR1 DFQATT and CDR2 SNEGSKA (reference sequence). Trimming stripped 0 bases from V and 8 bases from J, with 8 bases between. The CDR3 totals 12 residues. CDR3 coding DNA: TGCAGTGCTAGAGATCTCGGGGATGAGCAGTTCTTC. It encodes CSARDLGDEQFF.

This clonotype appeared many times. This chain connects TRBV5-1 to TRBJ2-7, with TRBD1 identical over 12 bases. The CDR3 has 14 amino acids. CDR1 and CDR2 (germline): SGHRS, YFSETQ. The V and J ends lost 4 bases and 6 bases, in that order; junction bases with no gene match: 5. The CDR3 is CASSTGTGGTEQYF. The DNA of the CDR3 is TGCGCCAGCAGCACTGGGACAGGGGGCACCGAGCAGTACTTC.

V usage is TRBV20-1 and J usage is TRBJ2-3; possible D gene TRBD2, 6 bases. V dropped 0 bases and J dropped 4 bases, with 14 bases sitting between them. CDR1 and CDR2 from the germline V gene are DFQATT and SNEGSKA (reference sequence). The CDR3 is made up of 15 amino acids. CDR3 protein: CSARDRGYAADTQYF. The CDR3 region has the DNA TGCAGTGCTAGAGATCGGGGGTACGCCGCAGATACGCAGTATTTT.

Note on this clonotype: One end of the junction fails to match germline, which may point to a read error. This chain links TRBV6-2 or TRBV6-3 with TRBJ2-1, with 8 bases that match TRBD2. CDR3 length: 13 residues. Germline V gene data show CDR1 as MNHEY and CDR2 as SVGEGT. CDR3 protein: CASSRGGGNKQFF. DNA of the CDR3: TGTGCCAGCAGCCGGGGGGGAGGCAATAAGCAGTTCTTC.

The chain carries TRBV20-1 and TRBJ1-1; D is uncertain. Germline V gene lookup returns CDR1 DFQATT and CDR2 SNEGSKA (reference sequence). V gave up 3 bases and J gave up 0 bases, with 5 bases separating them. This CDR3 is 12 amino acids long. This CDR3 reads CSASDMNTEAFF. The CDR3 coding sequence is TGCAGTGCTAGTGATATGAACACTGAAGCTTTCTTT.

This sequence joins TRBV27 and TRBJ2-7, with a weak D call TRBD1 (6 bases). V lost 5 bases and J lost 3, with 17 bases in between. Germline loops: CDR1 MNHEY, CDR2 SMNVEV (reference sequence). This CDR3 has 15 residues. Here the CDR3 reads CASSQTGWGSYEQYF. The CDR3 DNA sequence: TGTGCCAGCAGTCAAACAGGGTGGGGAAGCTACGAGCAGTACTTC.

This clonotype was recorded at least ten times. This chain connects TRBV28 to TRBJ2-7; D is ambiguous. CDR3 length equals 12 residues. The germline V gene has CDR1 MDHEN and CDR2 SYDVKM. Trimming pared 6 bases from V and 3 bases from J, leaving 9 bases between. The chain's CDR3 is CASRIADYEQYF. In nucleotides, the CDR3 is TGTGCCAGCAGAATAGCAGACTACGAGCAGTACTTC.

In this sample, this clonotype turned up a few times. DNA for the CDR3: TGCGCCAGCAGCCAAGAAATAACTAGCGGGAGACGAGCAGATACGCAGTATTTT. The encoded protein is CASSQEITSGRRADTQYF. This sequence joins TRBV4-3 and TRBJ2-3, with 11 bases aligning to TRBD2. V was pared by 0 bases and J by 4 bases, with 9 bases of the junction left unmatched. The CDR3 is 18 amino acids. CDR1 is LGHNA, CDR2 YSLEER, per germline.

With regard to this clonotype: This may be a read error, as it is one base from a much larger clone. The genes are TRBV5-5 and TRBJ2-7; D remains ambiguous. The CDR3 has 12 amino acids. Germline assignment: CDR1 SGHKS and CDR2 YYEKEE (reference sequence). The CDR3 protein is CANSLVLSEQYF. For the CDR3, the DNA is TGTGCCAACAGCTTGGTCTTGTCCGAGCAGTACTTC.

V usage is TRBV20-1 and J usage is TRBJ1-5, with unresolved D. This CDR3 is 14 amino acids long. V lost 5 bases to trimming and J lost 0 bases, with 11 bases between them. Germline CDR1 and CDR2: DFQATT and SNEGSKA (reference sequence). The CDR3 region has the DNA TGCAGTGCTGTTACCCCGGGTAGCAATCAGCCCCAGCATTTT. The encoded protein is CSAVTPGSNQPQHF.